A selection of T cell receptor beta chains follows, all from one sample in a study of T cells in Graves' hyperthyroidism and ophthalmopathy. TCRdb passed the multiplex PCR reads through MiXCR, listing each CDR3 protein once. Here the sample spans some 650,000 distinct CDR3 sequences, more than 15% being singletons. Sequenced sample: blood. The receptor set was obtained from a woman between 40 and 55 years old with Graves' ophthalmopathy. Both conserved end residues are part of each CDR3. Fields, in order: D gene, clone size, V gene, CDR3 length, J gene, CDR3 DNA, CDR3 protein. The D gene is left open where the match is weak. A clone size is listed for some rows: how often the clone was seen (once, few, many), or a class if it is expanded.

>NA|many|TRBV6-2/TRBV6-3|14|TRBJ2-2
TGTGCCAGCAACCCCACGGGACGTACCGGGGAGCTGTTTTTT
CASNPTGRTGELFF
>TRBD1|NA|TRBV19|13|TRBJ1-1
TGTGCCAGTAGTGGGACAGTTTTTGCTGAAGCTTTCTTT
CASSGTVFAEAFF
>TRBD2|many|TRBV2|15|TRBJ2-3
TGTGCCAGCACCGAGGGACTAGGCGGCACAGATACGCAGTATTTT
CASTEGLGGTDTQYF
>NA|few|TRBV7-9|14|TRBJ2-3
TGTGCCAGCAGCTTAGTCGCTGACACAGATACGCAGTATTTT
CASSLVADTDTQYF
>NA|NA|TRBV6-5|15|TRBJ2-1
TGTGCCAGCAGTTACGGTATTAGGGCGAGGAATGAGCAGTTCTTC
CASSYGIRARNEQFF
>TRBD1|many|TRBV5-1|16|TRBJ1-1
TGCGCCAGCAGCTTGGAGCTGGGACAGATGAACACTGAAGCTTTCTTT
CASSLELGQMNTEAFF
>NA|NA|TRBV5-1|13|TRBJ2-1
TGCGCCAGCAGCTTGCTAGGGGCGGGTGAGCAGTTCTTC
CASSLLGAGEQFF
>TRBD1|many|TRBV11-2|15|TRBJ2-5
TGTGCCAGCAGCCCGGGACAGCGTCTAGGGGAGACCCAGTACTTC
CASSPGQRLGETQYF
>NA|few|TRBV6-1|11|TRBJ1-1
TGTGCCAGCTCAACCAGGGGAGAAGCTTTCTTT
CASSTRGEAFF
>TRBD1|few|TRBV2|13|TRBJ1-2
TGTGCCAGCAGCGCAGGGGGCTACGGAGGCTACACCTTC
CASSAGGYGGYTF
>TRBD1|many|TRBV20-1|14|TRBJ1-2
TGCAGTGCTAGAGGCGACAGGGAGGCCTATGGCTACACCTTC
CSARGDREAYGYTF
>TRBD1|NA|TRBV2|15|TRBJ1-1
TGTGCCAGCAGTTGGGACAGGAGCACGAACACTGAAGCTTTCTTT
CASSWDRSTNTEAFF
>TRBD2|many|TRBV6-6|18|TRBJ2-3
TGTGCCAGCAGTTACGACCCCCTTCGCGGGGGGACGAGAGATACGCAGTATTTT
CASSYDPLRGGTRDTQYF
>TRBD2|many|TRBV3-1|16|TRBJ2-1
TGTGCCAGCAGCCAAGATCCCGGGAGGGTCCACAATGAGCAGTTCTTC
CASSQDPGRVHNEQFF
>NA|many|TRBV2|16|TRBJ2-1
TGTGCCAGCAGTGTGCTCGCGGAGAGCTCCTACAATGAGCAGTTCTTC
CASSVLAESSYNEQFF
>NA|few|TRBV19|13|TRBJ1-2
TGTGCCAGTAGTATTGCCCGGACGGGAGGCTACACCTTC
CASSIARTGGYTF
>NA|many|TRBV27|13|TRBJ2-4
TGTGCCAGCAACGACAGGCTAAGGAACATTCAGTACTTC
CASNDRLRNIQYF
>TRBD1|many|TRBV24-1|17|TRBJ2-1
TGTGCCACCAGTGATCCCCGAGGGGGCGCCCCTAATAATGAGCAGTTCTTC
CATSDPRGGAPNNEQFF
>TRBD1|many|TRBV2|14|TRBJ1-2
TGTGCCAGCAGGAGGACAGGGGGCATATATGGCTACACCTTC
CASRRTGGIYGYTF
>NA|few|TRBV5-1|16|TRBJ2-3
TGCGCCAGCAGCCCGAGGGGGTCAGGGGAGACAGATACGCAGTATTTT
CASSPRGSGETDTQYF
>TRBD1|NA|TRBV5-1|15|TRBJ1-1
TGCGCCAGCAAAACCACCGGGACAGGGAACACTGAAGCTTTCTTT
CASKTTGTGNTEAFF
>NA|few|TRBV5-1|15|TRBJ1-1
TGCGCCAGCAGCTTATTGGGGGGTGAGGGCACTGAAGCTTTCTTT
CASSLLGGEGTEAFF
>NA|NA|TRBV12-5|15|TRBJ1-5
TGTGCTAGTGCCCCGGTGGGGCAGGGCAATCAGCCCCAGCATTTT
CASAPVGQGNQPQHF
>NA|many|TRBV30|13|TRBJ2-1
TGTGCCTCGGACGCCCGGCCCTACAATGAGCAGTTCTTC
CASDARPYNEQFF
>TRBD1|NA|TRBV10-3|14|TRBJ1-1
TGTGCCATTGGGACAGGGGCCGTGAACACTGAAGCTTTCTTT
CAIGTGAVNTEAFF
>NA|few|TRBV7-9|12|TRBJ1-1
TGTGCCAGCAGCCCATATAGGACTGGAGCTTTCTTT
CASSPYRTGAFF
>NA|many|TRBV28|15|TRBJ2-1
TGTGCCAGCAGTTTATCACAGGGTCCCTACAATGAGCAGTTCTTC
CASSLSQGPYNEQFF
>TRBD1|many|TRBV12-3/TRBV12-4|15|TRBJ1-5
TGTGCCAGCAGCAGACAGGGACATAGCAATCAGCCCCAGCATTTT
CASSRQGHSNQPQHF
>NA|few|TRBV5-1|14|TRBJ2-5
TGCGCCAGCAGCTCGGGACACTCAGAAGAGACCCAGTACTTC
CASSSGHSEETQYF
>TRBD1|many|TRBV5-1|14|TRBJ2-7
TGCGCCAGCAGCGGGACAGGGGGGCCCTACGAGCAGTACTTC
CASSGTGGPYEQYF
>NA|many|TRBV18|16|TRBJ2-1
TGTGCCAGCTCCCCTGCTGCGATGACGTCCTACAATGAGCAGTTCTTC
CASSPAAMTSYNEQFF
>NA|NA|TRBV12-3/TRBV12-4|15|TRBJ2-7
TGTGCCAGCAGTCGCCGCCGGGTCGGGACAAGCGAGCAGTACTTC
CASSRRRVGTSEQYF
>NA|many|TRBV7-3|13|TRBJ2-3
TGTGCCAGCAGCGTCAGGGTTTCAGATACGCAGTATTTT
CASSVRVSDTQYF
>NA|many|TRBV5-1|15|TRBJ1-1
TGCGCCAGCAGACTCCAAGGTCTCATGAACACTGAAGCTTTCTTT
CASRLQGLMNTEAFF
>NA|many|TRBV28|15|TRBJ2-5
TGTGCCAGCAGTTACGGGACCTCAGTTTGGAAGACCCAGTACTTC
CASSYGTSVWKTQYF
>NA|NA|TRBV7-7|14|TRBJ2-5
TGTGCTAGCAGCTTAGGAGTTCTGGGAGAGACCCAGTACTTC
CASSLGVLGETQYF
>NA|many|TRBV12-3/TRBV12-4|12|TRBJ2-5
TGTGCCAGCAGTTTATCGGACGAGACCCAGTACTTC
CASSLSDETQYF
>TRBD1|many|TRBV3-1|12|TRBJ1-2
TGTGCCAGCAGCCGGACAGGGAACGACTACACCTTC
CASSRTGNDYTF
>TRBD2|many|TRBV30|14|TRBJ2-3
TGTGCCTGGAGCCCGGGACTATCGTCGGATACGCAGTATTTT
CAWSPGLSSDTQYF
>NA|many|TRBV28|16|TRBJ2-1
TGTGCCAGCAGTGTGGGTAGGGGGAGGGCCCTCAATGAGCAGTTCTTC
CASSVGRGRALNEQFF
>NA|many|TRBV11-2|15|TRBJ2-1
TGTGCCAGCGGCTTCGGGCGGAGCTCCTACAATGAGCAGTTCTTC
CASGFGRSSYNEQFF
>NA|many|TRBV28|14|TRBJ2-5
TGTGCCAGCAGTTTAAGTAGGACCCAAGAGACCCAGTACTTC
CASSLSRTQETQYF
>TRBD2|many|TRBV27|15|TRBJ2-5
TGTGCCAGCAGTCGGGGGGGGGGCGCGGGAGAGACCCAGTACTTC
CASSRGGGAGETQYF
>TRBD2|once|TRBV7-9|17|TRBJ2-5
TGTGCCAGCAGCCGACTCTGGAGTAGCGGGGGGCAAGAGACCCAGTACTTC
CASSRLWSSGGQETQYF